This TCR beta chain was captured by sequencing in a study of T cells in Graves' hyperthyroidism and ophthalmopathy. The study's findings and limits: Ophthalmopathy cases were set apart from stable hyperthyroidism by a 13 V-J model. Most clonotypes that expanded in the thyroid above 0.001 also showed up in blood.

The TCR beta CDR3 regions underwent amplification using RNA transcripts as the source. The TCR CDR3 was amplified in a first-round RT-PCR using the HTBI primer set. From the multiplex PCR reads, TCRdb called clonotypes with MiXCR, one entry per CDR3 protein. The repertoire has 250,000 to 300,000 distinct CDR3 sequences, 15% to 20% of them found once; the top ten carry 35% to 45%. This clonotype was seen many times. Antigen specificity is unknown. The CDR3 is 14 residues long. The V gene end was trimmed by 2 bases and the J gene end by 6 bases; junction bases not matched to a gene: 3. Germline V gene data show CDR1 as SGHVS and CDR2 as FNYEAQ. Each diagnosis drew on symptoms, thyroxine, TRAb, thyroid ultrasound and orbital computed tomography findings.

The receptor was derived from a man in his fifties or sixties with Graves' ophthalmopathy. This chain links TRBV7-6 with TRBJ2-7; 11 nucleotides match TRBD2. Input material: blood. This CDR3 is CASSLFSGRGEQYF. CDR3 bases: TGTGCCAGCAGCTTATTTAGCGGGAGGGGCGAGCAGTACTTC.